The next 25 T cell receptor beta chains were all read from a single sample in a study. TCRdb re-called the RT-PCR reads through MiXCR, storing one row per CDR3 protein. The sample shows hundreds of thousands of distinct CDR3 sequences, 12% to 15% of them seen only once. The specimen sequenced was memory CD4+ T cells from blood. Receptor source: a female donor in good health, serving as a healthy control.

This clonotype was counted many times. The chain joins TRBV12-3 or TRBV12-4 to TRBJ2-1; 11 bases match TRBD1. This CDR3 has 15 amino acids. V lost 7 bases to trimming and J lost 4 bases; unmatched junction nucleotides: 6. The CDR3 loop is CASTKGQGEYNEQFF. The CDR3 nucleotides read TGTGCCAGCACCAAGGGACAGGGGGAATACAATGAGCAGTTCTTC.

This clonotype was observed many times. This sequence joins TRBV6-5 and TRBJ2-1, with 14 nucleotides matching TRBD2. In germline, CDR1 is MNHEY, CDR2 SVGAGI. Losses at the gene ends were 5 bases for V and 7 bases for J; bases not matched to a gene: 10. The CDR3 is 17 amino acids. This chain's CDR3 is CASSRSIGLAGGNEQFF. In nucleotides, the CDR3 is TGTGCCAGCAGTAGGAGCATCGGACTAGCGGGAGGAAATGAGCAGTTCTTC.

This clonotype came up a few times. V gene TRBV5-6 combines with J gene TRBJ1-2, with D unresolved. CDR1 is SGHDT and CDR2 is YYEEEE in the germline V gene. The germline V and J ends were trimmed by 6 bases and 8 bases, with 20 bases remaining between them. CDR3 length: 14 residues. The CDR3 reads CASNLLSYQLGYTF. For the CDR3, the DNA is TGTGCCAGCAACCTTCTTAGTTACCAACTCGGCTACACCTTC. Based on the CDR3 plus reference TRBV5-6 and TRBJ1-2, the full variable domain is DAGVTQSPTHLIKTRGQQVTLRCSPKSGHDTVSWYQQALGQGPQFIFQYYEEEERQRGNFPDRFSGHQFPNYSSELNVNALLLGDSALYLCASNLLSYQLGYTFGSGTRLTVV.

The chain recombines TRBV20-1 with TRBJ2-1; 12 positions agree with TRBD2. This CDR3 region has 14 residues. Germline V gene data show CDR1 as DFQATT and CDR2 as SNEGSKA (reference sequence). V was clipped by 5 bases and J by 6 bases; unmatched bases: 5. This CDR3 is CSASGLAGSNEQFF. For the CDR3, the DNA is TGCAGTGCTTCTGGACTAGCGGGGAGCAATGAGCAGTTCTTC.

This clonotype was recorded a few times. The chain has TRBV5-1 and TRBJ2-3; possibly TRBD1 for D (6 bases). Germline lookup yields CDR1 SGHRS and CDR2 YFSETQ. V was shortened by 0 bases and J by 0 bases, with 11 bases between the two germline ends. This CDR3 has 16 amino acids. CDR3: CASSLAQTGSTDTQYF. The CDR3 DNA reads TGCGCCAGCAGCTTGGCCCAGACAGGCAGCACAGATACGCAGTATTTT.

The sample holds a few counts of this clonotype. This chain uses TRBV15 with TRBJ1-2; D is undetermined. The CDR3 contains 13 residues. The V and J ends lost 3 bases and 5 bases respectively, with 10 bases between them. The germline gives CDR1 LNHNV, CDR2 YYDKDF (reference sequence). CDR3 residues: CATSRQKNYGYTF. In nucleotides, the CDR3 is TGTGCCACCAGCAGGCAAAAAAATTATGGCTACACCTTC.

This clonotype was observed a few times. This chain uses TRBV6-5 with TRBJ2-3; weak D call: TRBD2 (6 bases). The V gene lost 8 bases and the J gene lost 0 bases, with 12 bases spanning the gap. From germline, CDR1 is MNHEY and CDR2 SVGAGI. The CDR3 sequence is 14 residues long. The CDR3 DNA reads as TGTGCCAGCGGACGAGCGGGTAGCACAGATACGCAGTATTTT. Translation: CASGRAGSTDTQYF.

V is TRBV5-1 and J is TRBJ2-3; D is possibly TRBD1 or TRBD2 (5 bases each). Per the germline V gene, CDR1 is SGHRS and CDR2 is YFSETQ. V gave up 7 bases and J gave up 5 bases, with 11 bases separating them. This CDR3 has 12 residues. CDR3 nucleotide sequence: TGCGCCAGCGGAGAGGGGCGAGATACGCAGTATTTT. Residues: CASGEGRDTQYF.

This clonotype was counted a few times. This chain joins TRBV5-1 and TRBJ2-2; 7 nucleotides line up with TRBD2. Trimming removed 4 bases from V and 0 bases from J; junction bases left unmatched: 9. Germline V gene lookup returns CDR1 SGHRS and CDR2 YFSETQ. The CDR3 length is 17 residues. The CDR3 nucleotides are TGCGCCAGCAGCCCGGCGTGGAGCGGGGCGAACACCGGGGAGCTGTTTTTT. Protein product: CASSPAWSGANTGELFF.

This clonotype was observed a few times. This chain joins TRBV9 and TRBJ2-2; TRBD2 matches at 11 bases. Germline V CDR1 and CDR2: SGDLS, YYNGEE. After removal of 2 bases from V and 6 bases from J, the junction contained 3 bases not matched to a gene. This CDR3 is 15 amino acids long. Here the CDR3 reads CASSVRLAGPGELFF. Written as DNA, the CDR3 is TGTGCCAGCAGCGTCAGACTAGCGGGACCCGGGGAGCTGTTTTTT.

This clonotype was picked up many times. The chain couples TRBV20-1 to TRBJ2-1, with D unclear. Germline lookup yields CDR1 DFQATT and CDR2 SNEGSKA (reference sequence). The CDR3 consists of 13 residues. V was cut by 3 bases and J by 7 bases, with 13 bases left in between. The CDR3 bases are TGCAGTGCTAGGTCCTATAGAGTGAATGAGCAGTTCTTC. Translation: CSARSYRVNEQFF.

Ten or more counts support this clonotype. The chain uses TRBV12-3 or TRBV12-4 and TRBJ2-3; maybe TRBD1 (6 bases). The CDR3 totals 15 residues. The V end lost 0 bases, the J end lost 0 bases, and 7 bases lay between the germline ends. CDR3 nucleotide sequence: TGTGCCAGCAGTTTAGCCCAGGGGAGCACAGATACGCAGTATTTT. It yields the protein CASSLAQGSTDTQYF.

V usage is TRBV20-1 and J usage is TRBJ2-7; D unresolved. The CDR3 runs 11 residues. Per germline, CDR1 DFQATT and CDR2 SNEGSKA (reference sequence). V was clipped by 0 bases and J by 9 bases, with 9 bases between them. The CDR3 bases are TGCAGTGCTAGAGATATCCCGACGCAGTACTTC. Translation: CSARDIPTQYF.

The genes are TRBV7-9 and TRBJ2-3; D perhaps matches TRBD2 (5 bases). CDR3 length: 15 residues. V was pared by 5 bases and J by 2 bases, with 14 bases between. Germline V gives CDR1 SEHNR, CDR2 FQNEAQ (reference sequence). CDR3 region: CASSLGRLPTDTQYF. Written as DNA, the CDR3 is TGTGCCAGCAGCCTAGGACGACTACCCACAGATACGCAGTATTTT.

This clonotype was seen only a few times. The chain uses TRBV7-2 and TRBJ2-2, with 10 nucleotides matching TRBD2. Germline V CDR1 and CDR2: SGHTA, FQGNSA. This CDR3 comprises 14 residues. The V and J ends lost 3 bases and 5 bases, in that order; junction bases with no gene match: 0. CDR3 protein: CASSLTSGTGELFF. For the CDR3, the DNA is TGTGCCAGCAGCTTGACTAGCGGGACCGGGGAGCTGTTTTTT.

As to this clonotype: Mismatch with germline at one junction end may stem from a read error. The rearrangement joins TRBV7-9 to TRBJ1-5; D may be TRBD1 (6 bases). This CDR3 is built from 17 residues. Germline V gene sequence: CDR1 SEHNR, CDR2 FQNEAQ (reference sequence). DNA for the CDR3: TGTGCCAGCATCTTAGCGGGGGGGCGGTTAGACAATCAGCCCCAGCATTTT. The encoded protein is CASILAGGRLDNQPQHF.

This clonotype was counted many times. This chain uses TRBV24-1 with TRBJ2-1, with 10 bases fitting TRBD1. CDR1 and CDR2 (germline): KGHDR, SFDVKD. V trimming: 5 bases; J trimming: 9 bases; junction bases outside the gene matches: 9. This CDR3 is 15 amino acids long. CDR3 amino acids: CATSAGQGGDREQFF. In DNA, the CDR3 is TGTGCCACCAGTGCCGGACAGGGGGGGGACCGTGAGCAGTTCTTC.

The rearrangement joins TRBV3-1 to TRBJ2-7, with 10 bases aligning to TRBD2. Germline V gives CDR1 LGHDT, CDR2 YNNKEL (reference sequence). This CDR3 has 15 amino acids. The V and J ends lost 0 bases and 11 bases, in that order; junction bases with no gene match: 10. The DNA of the CDR3 is TGTGCCAGCAGCCAAGAGGAGAGCGGGAGGGCCCATAAGTACTTC. Translation: CASSQEESGRAHKYF.

This clonotype was observed at least ten times. This chain connects TRBV12-3 or TRBV12-4 to TRBJ2-7, with D uncertain. Between the trimmed V and J ends, which lost 6 bases and 3 bases, there was a span of 18 bases. This CDR3 spans 15 amino acids. CDR3 DNA sequence: TGTGCCAGCAGCAAAGTTACACAGACGCACTACGAGCAGTACTTC. It codes for CASSKVTQTHYEQYF.

This clonotype has ten or more counts. The junction differs from germline at one of its ends, possibly a read error. The rearrangement joins TRBV7-7 to TRBJ2-3; no clear D gene. Germline CDR1 reads SSHAT; CDR2 reads FNYEAQ (reference sequence). This CDR3 is built from 14 residues. The CDR3 is CASSLDGFADTQYF. The CDR3 nucleotides read TGTGCTAGCAGCTTAGATGGGTTTGCAGATACGCAGTATTTT.

The chain's CDR3 is CASSIGRFSGANVLTF. The CDR3 nucleotides are TGTGCCAGTAGTATAGGCAGGTTTTCTGGGGCCAACGTCCTGACTTTC. The rearrangement uses TRBV19 and TRBJ2-6; D call uncertain. Germline CDR1 is LNHDA and CDR2 is SQIVND (reference sequence). Trimming removed 1 base at V and 1 base at J, with 8 bases between. This CDR3 is built from 16 residues.

The chain carries TRBV19 and TRBJ2-1, with a weak D call TRBD2 (5 bases). CDR1 and CDR2 (germline): LNHDA, SQIVND (reference sequence). CDR3 length equals 13 residues. Trimming removed 4 bases at V and 5 bases at J, with 9 bases between. CDR3 in DNA: TGTGCCAGTAGTACCGGGAACGACAATGAGCAGTTCTTC. It encodes CASSTGNDNEQFF.

The gene calls are TRBV30 and TRBJ2-7; 9 bases fit TRBD1. The CDR3 length is 14 residues. V trimming: 5 bases; J trimming: 2 bases; junction bases outside the gene matches: 7. From germline, CDR1 is GTSNPN and CDR2 SVGIG (reference sequence). As DNA, the CDR3 is TGTGCCTGGGCTGGGACAGGGAGGCCCTACGAGCAGTACTTC. Amino acids: CAWAGTGRPYEQYF.

This clonotype was counted between two and nine times. The V call is TRBV5-1, the J call TRBJ1-2, with TRBD1 as a possible D gene (5 bases). Trimming pared 4 bases from V and 0 bases from J, leaving 19 bases between. The V gene's germline CDR1 is SGHRS and CDR2 YFSETQ. The CDR3 runs 17 residues. CDR3 in amino acids: CASSVSLPGTSNYGYTF. For the CDR3, the DNA is TGCGCCAGCAGCGTTTCTTTGCCAGGGACTTCTAACTATGGCTACACCTTC.

This clonotype was seen a few times. The chain has TRBV7-2 and TRBJ2-1; perhaps TRBD2 as D (6 bases). The CDR3 sequence is 14 residues long. With 1 base removed from V and 7 bases from J, the gap between germline ends came to 11 bases. Per germline, CDR1 SGHTA and CDR2 FQGNSA. CDR3 sequence reads: CASSLGGELNEQFF. Written as DNA, the CDR3 is TGTGCCAGCAGCTTAGGGGGGGAGTTGAATGAGCAGTTCTTC.